These 4 T cell receptor beta chains share one sample of origin, sequenced in a study of cytomegalovirus exposure and HLA in healthy donors listed by TCRdb under 2017. Libraries were made using the immunoSEQ multiplex PCR assay. A mixture of 60 forward primers for TCR Vbeta segments and 13 reverse primers for TCR Jbeta segments was used in the multiplex PCR. In its TCRdb copy, this immuneACCESS table keeps in-frame sequences only and misses some clones. Where compared with another copy, unresolved V genes explain less than half of these, and the others have no known cause. In all, the sample holds roughly 100,000 clones, and roughly 76% of those were seen once. The top ten clones comprise roughly 6.5% of the sample. What was sequenced was PBMCs. These receptors were obtained from a woman between 50 and 59 years old in good health and CMV-seropositive.

The gene calls are TRBV6-5 and TRBJ1-1; 7 positions match TRBD1. Germline V gene data show CDR1 as MNHEY and CDR2 as SVGAGI. V dropped 0 bases and J dropped 12; count of bases not matched to a gene: 16. The CDR3 is 16 amino acids. The CDR3: CASSYSYRGPSQGTFF. DNA for the CDR3: TGTGCCAGCAGTTACTCTTACAGGGGCCCTTCCCAGGGTACTTTCTTT.

This clone was seen only a few times. The chain has TRBV19 and TRBJ1-2; 7 bases match TRBD1. V was clipped by 1 base and J by 2 bases; unmatched bases: 7. This CDR3 has 16 residues. Germline CDR1 and CDR2: LNHDA and SQIVND (reference sequence). CDR3 amino acids: CASSIAILTGNYGYTF. The DNA of the CDR3 is TGTGCCAGTAGTATAGCCATCCTGACAGGGAACTATGGCTACACCTTC. The whole variable domain, remainder taken from reference TRBV19 and TRBJ1-2, is DGGITQSPKYLFRKEGQNVTLSCEQNLNHDAMYWYRQDPGQGLRLIYYSQIVNDFQKGDIAEGYSVSREKKESFPLTVTSAQKNPTAFYLCASSIAILTGNYGYTFGSGTRLTVV.

The rearrangement uses TRBV27 and TRBJ2-6; D is uncertain. CDR3 size: 16 residues. Germline V gene sequence: CDR1 MNHEY, CDR2 SMNVEV (reference sequence). V was cut by 3 bases and J by 0 bases, with 9 bases left in between. The CDR3 region is CASSFRYFSGANVLTF. CDR3 in DNA: TGTGCCAGCAGTTTCCGTTACTTCTCTGGGGCCAACGTCCTGACTTTC.

The CDR3 nucleotides are TGTGCCAGCAGCGCGAGCCGCGGGGCGGGCTATGGCTACACCTTC. The encoded protein is CASSASRGAGYGYTF. This chain links TRBV7-2 with TRBJ1-2; D is possibly TRBD1 (5 bases). From germline, CDR1 is SGHTA and CDR2 FQGNSA. V gave up 5 bases and J gave up 4 bases, with 17 bases separating them. CDR3 length equals 15 residues.